This is a list of T cell receptor beta chains from one sample in a study of OX40 agonist ivuxolimab in advanced cancers. Generated by immunoSEQ multiplex PCR, the TCRdb table keeps only in-frame clones and is missing some. The top ten clones hold about 1.6% of a sample with some 61,000 clones, 77% of them seen once. The material sequenced was CD4+ or CD8+ T cells sorted from blood, taken in a trial of the OX40 agonist ivuxolimab. These TCRs come from an adult with an advanced solid tumor such as melanoma, head and neck, liver or kidney cancer. CDR3s include the opening cysteine and the closing phenylalanine or tryptophan. Fields, in order: V gene, clone size, J gene, D gene, CDR3 DNA, CDR3 protein. D genes are given only for firm matches. The size entry is marked missing in some rows and otherwise reads once, few, many or a size class.

TRBV28	-	TRBJ2-5	TRBD1	TGTGCCAGCAGTTCTACAGGGGGCGCAGAAGAGACCCAGTACTTC	CASSSTGGAEETQYF
TRBV11-2	once	TRBJ2-2	TRBD1	TGTGCCAGCAGCCTATGGGACAGGGAAGTCGGGGAGCTGTTTTTT	CASSLWDREVGELFF
TRBV7-6	-	TRBJ2-1	TRBD2	TGTGCCAGCAGCTTAGGTCTAGCGGGCTCCTACAATGAGCAGTTCTTC	CASSLGLAGSYNEQFF
TRBV2	-	TRBJ1-2	-	TGTGCCAGCAGCAGACAAGGTTCCTATGGCTACACCTTC	CASSRQGSYGYTF
TRBV6-1	-	TRBJ1-3	-	TGTGCCAGCCGCAGGGTGTCAGGAAACACCATATATTTT	CASRRVSGNTIYF
TRBV28	-	TRBJ2-5	-	TGTGCCAGCAGTTTCGGGGGATTAGAGACCCAGTACTTC	CASSFGGLETQYF
TRBV5-1	-	TRBJ2-1	TRBD2	TGCGCCAGCGGACCGACTAGCCCCAGCTCCTACAATGAGCAGTTCTTC	CASGPTSPSSYNEQFF
TRBV20-1	-	TRBJ2-1	-	TGCAGTGCTAGGTTCTACAATGAGCAGTTCTTC	CSARFYNEQFF
TRBV7-8	-	TRBJ2-3	TRBD1	TGTGCCAGCAGCCGCCGGGACAGGGGGCGCTTTGTCACAGATACGCAGTATTTT	CASSRRDRGRFVTDTQYF
TRBV19	-	TRBJ2-7	-	TGTGCCAGTAGTATAAACCCACAAGGAACCTACGAGCAGTACTTC	CASSINPQGTYEQYF
TRBV11-2	-	TRBJ2-1	TRBD2	TGTGCCAGCAGCTTAAGCGGGGGGGCCCGGTACAATGAGCAGTTCTTC	CASSLSGGARYNEQFF
TRBV6-6	-	TRBJ2-7	TRBD2	TGTGCCAGCAGATTTAGCGGGGGGGCCTACGAGCAGTACTTC	CASRFSGGAYEQYF
TRBV19	-	TRBJ1-2	-	TGTGCCAGTAGAGAGGAGGGTGGGCTATATGGCTACACCTTC	CASREEGGLYGYTF
TRBV2	-	TRBJ2-1	TRBD2	TGTGCCAGCAGGGTGTTAGCGGGAGGAGGTGAGCAGTTCTTC	CASRVLAGGGEQFF
TRBV30	-	TRBJ2-7	-	TGTGCCTGGAGTGTACGGCGGAGCTACGAGCAGTACTTC	CAWSVRRSYEQYF
TRBV2	-	TRBJ2-1	-	TGTGCCAGCAGCTGGACAGCCCGAAGATTCTTC	CASSWTARRFF